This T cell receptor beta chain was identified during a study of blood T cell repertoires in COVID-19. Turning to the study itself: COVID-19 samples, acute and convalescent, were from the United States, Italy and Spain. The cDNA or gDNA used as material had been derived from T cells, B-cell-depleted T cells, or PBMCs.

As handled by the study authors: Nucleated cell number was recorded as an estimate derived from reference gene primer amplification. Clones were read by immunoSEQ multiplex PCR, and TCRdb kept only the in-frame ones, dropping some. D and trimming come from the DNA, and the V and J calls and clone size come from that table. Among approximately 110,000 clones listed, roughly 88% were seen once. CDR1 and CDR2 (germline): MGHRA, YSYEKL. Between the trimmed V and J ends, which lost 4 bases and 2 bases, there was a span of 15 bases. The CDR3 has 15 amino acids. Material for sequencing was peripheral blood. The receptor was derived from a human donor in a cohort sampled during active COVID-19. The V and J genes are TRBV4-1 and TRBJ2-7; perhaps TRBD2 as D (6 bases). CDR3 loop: CASSRGDFRTYEQYF. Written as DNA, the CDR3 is TGCGCCAGCAGCCGGGGGGACTTTCGGACCTACGAGCAGTACTTC.